These 10 T cell receptor beta chains originate from one sample sequenced in a study of OX40 agonist ivuxolimab in advanced cancers. The method was immunoSEQ multiplex PCR; TCRdb's version includes in-frame clones alone and lacks a portion of them. The table lists 80,000 to 100,000 clones, about 91% of them singletons. The sequencing here drew on CD4+ or CD8+ T cells sorted from blood, taken in a trial of the OX40 agonist ivuxolimab. The receptors come from an adult with an advanced solid tumor such as melanoma, head and neck, liver or kidney cancer.

The genes are TRBV27 and TRBJ2-5; TRBD2 matches 9 bases. Germline V gene lookup returns CDR1 MNHEY and CDR2 SMNVEV (reference sequence). The V segment lost 6 bases and the J segment 4 bases; nucleotides outside the gene matches: 6. The CDR3 totals 14 residues. The CDR3 region is CASSLTSGRETQYF. The CDR3 DNA sequence: TGTGCCAGCAGCCTGACTAGCGGACGAGAGACCCAGTACTTC.

This chain joins TRBV15 and TRBJ2-5; tentative D call: TRBD1 (6 bases). Germline CDR1 LNHNV, CDR2 YYDKDF (reference sequence). The CDR3 has 14 amino acids. V lost 5 bases and J lost 5, with 15 bases in between. The CDR3 sequence: CATSGTTGGETQYF. For the CDR3, the DNA is TGTGCCACCAGCGGAACGACAGGTGGGGAGACCCAGTACTTC.

V usage is TRBV5-1 and J usage is TRBJ2-7; D tentatively fits TRBD1 or TRBD2 (5 bases each). V gave up 3 bases and J gave up 2 bases, with 9 bases separating them. This CDR3 comprises 13 residues. Germline V gene sequence: CDR1 SGHRS, CDR2 YFSETQ. The CDR3 region has the DNA TGCGCCAGCAGCTGGGACCGACCCTACGAGCAGTACTTC. Translated: CASSWDRPYEQYF.

The chain is built from TRBV6-5 and TRBJ1-6, with D possibly TRBD1 on 5 matching bases. V lost 6 bases and J lost 2, with 11 bases in between. This CDR3 is built from 15 residues. Germline-derived CDR1 and CDR2 are MNHEY and SVGAGI. The CDR3 DNA sequence: TGTGCCAGCAGAGGAACGGGGCCCTATAATTCACCCCTCCACTTT. This gives the protein CASRGTGPYNSPLHF.

This clone was seen only a few times. This chain connects TRBV7-9 to TRBJ2-5, with 7 bases that match TRBD1. Unmatched junction bases numbered 5, after V lost 6 bases and J lost 4 bases. This CDR3 is built from 13 residues. Germline values: CDR1 SEHNR, CDR2 FQNEAQ (reference sequence). CDR3 DNA: TGTGCCAGCAGTTCTAGGGGGCCAGAGACCCAGTACTTC. Translated: CASSSRGPETQYF. Full variable domain (missing parts from reference TRBV7-9 and TRBJ2-5): DTGVSQNPRHKITKRGQNVTFRCDPISEHNRLYWYRQTLGQGPEFLTYFQNEAQLEKSRLLSDRFSAERPKGSFSTLEIQRTEQGDSAMYLCASSSRGPETQYFGPGTRLLVL.

This chain connects TRBV6-1 to TRBJ1-5; D ambiguous. The CDR3 is made up of 14 amino acids. Trimming stripped 2 bases from V and 4 bases from J, with 9 bases between. CDR1 MNHNS and CDR2 SASEGT come from the germline V gene. The CDR3 nucleotides read TGTGCCAGCAGTGAAAAGGACGGTAATCAGCCCCAGCATTTT. Its translation: CASSEKDGNQPQHF.

This clone was seen a few times. This chain joins TRBV11-2 and TRBJ1-6, with D unresolved. Trimming stripped 3 bases from V and 9 bases from J, with 6 bases between. Germline lookup yields CDR1 SGHAT and CDR2 FQNNGV. CDR3 size: 12 residues. The CDR3 region is CASSLSGSPLHF. The CDR3 DNA reads TGTGCCAGCAGCTTGAGCGGTTCACCCCTCCACTTT.

V usage is TRBV6-1 and J usage is TRBJ2-5; maybe TRBD1 (6 bases). V dropped 7 bases and J dropped 4 bases, with 13 bases sitting between them. Germline values: CDR1 MNHNS, CDR2 SASEGT. The CDR3 has 13 residues. Here the CDR3 reads CASTRQARETQYF. CDR3 DNA: TGTGCCAGCACGCGACAGGCAAGAGAGACCCAGTACTTC.

V is TRBV6-6 and J is TRBJ2-7, with D possibly TRBD1 on 5 matching bases. Trimming removed 2 bases at V and 6 bases at J, with 8 bases between. Germline CDR1 is MNHNY and CDR2 is SVGAGI (reference sequence). This CDR3 is built from 12 residues. CDR3 coding DNA: TGTGCCAGCAGTTACCTAAGGGGCGAGCAGTACTTC. Protein sequence: CASSYLRGEQYF.

The chain recombines TRBV10-2 with TRBJ2-1; 7 bases are a match to TRBD2. The germline V gene has CDR1 WSHSY and CDR2 SAAADI. This CDR3 is built from 13 residues. J lost 12 bases, V lost 4 bases, and 9 bases had no gene match. The DNA of the CDR3 is TGCGCCAGCAGTGTTGAAAGCGGGGTGTTGCAGTTCTTC. Translating it yields CASSVESGVLQFF.